Following are 19 T cell receptor beta chains from one sample sequenced in a study of response to subunit inactivated influenza vaccine. TCRdb re-called the RT-PCR reads with MiXCR, one entry per CDR3 protein. Of some 520,000 distinct CDR3 sequences in the sample, about 15% are singletons; the top ten hold 3%. Sequenced material: CD4+ T cells sorted from PBMCs, taken roughly 24 months after vaccination. The source of these receptors is a man between 50 and 75 years old who received an inactivated influenza vaccine.

The genes are TRBV30 and TRBJ2-5; no reliable D call. There are 16 residues in the CDR3. Germline V gene data show CDR1 as GTSNPN and CDR2 as SVGIG (reference sequence). The V and J ends lost 0 bases and 2 bases respectively, with 16 bases between them. The CDR3 DNA is TGTGCCTGGAGTGTAGGGTTTTCAGCGAGACAAGAGACCCAGTACTTC. Residues: CAWSVGFSARQETQYF. Full variable domain (outside the CDR3, taken from reference TRBV30 and TRBJ2-5): SQTIHQWPATLVQPVGSPLSLECTVEGTSNPNLYWYRQAAGRGLQLLFYSVGIGQISSEVPQNLSASRPQDRQFILSSKKLLLSDSGFYLCAWSVGFSARQETQYFGPGTRLLVL.

Only a few counts were recorded for this clonotype. An end of the junction does not agree with germline; a read error may underlie this. The chain links TRBV5-1 to TRBJ2-1; D might be TRBD2 (5 bases). The CDR3 contains 15 residues. Germline CDR1 is SGHRS and CDR2 is YFSETQ. This CDR3 is CASRQREPLYNEQFF. The CDR3, as DNA: TGCGCTAGCAGGCAGAGGGAGCCCCTTTACAATGAGCAGTTCTTC.

The chain uses TRBV2 and TRBJ2-1; no clear D. Germline V gene lookup returns CDR1 SNHLY and CDR2 FYNNEI. V was shortened by 7 bases and J by 4 bases, with 11 bases between the two germline ends. This CDR3 is 13 amino acids long. The CDR3: CASIQHRYNEQFF. Here the CDR3 DNA reads TGTGCCAGCATCCAGCACCGGTACAATGAGCAGTTCTTC.

This clonotype was observed a handful of times. The chain is built from TRBV5-1 and TRBJ2-1; TRBD2 matches at 9 bases. V dropped 0 bases and J dropped 3; count of bases not matched to a gene: 1. The germline V gene has CDR1 SGHRS and CDR2 YFSETQ. The CDR3 covers 15 residues. Here the CDR3 DNA reads TGCGCCAGCAGCTTGGGACTAGCGGACTACAATGAGCAGTTCTTC. It encodes CASSLGLADYNEQFF.

On this clonotype itself: An end of the junction does not agree with germline; a read error may underlie this. The chain links TRBV12-3 or TRBV12-4 to TRBJ2-2; a possible D gene is TRBD2 (5 bases). The CDR3 runs 13 residues. CDR3 in amino acids: CASSALNIGEPFF. The CDR3 DNA reads TGTGCCAGCTCGGCTTTGAACATCGGGGAGCCGTTTTTT.

CDR3 DNA: TGTGCCAGCAGTCCCCGGACAGGGGGCAATTCACCCCTCCACTTT. It yields the protein CASSPRTGGNSPLHF. The chain has TRBV12-3 or TRBV12-4 and TRBJ1-6; 11 nucleotides match TRBD1. V shed 5 bases, J shed 7 bases, and the junction held 4 bases outside the gene matches. The CDR3 consists of 15 residues.

Many counts were recorded for this clonotype. This chain uses TRBV7-9 with TRBJ1-2; D remains unclear. CDR3 length equals 15 residues. Germline values: CDR1 SEHNR, CDR2 FQNEAQ (reference sequence). The V gene lost 1 base and the J gene lost 3 bases, with 12 bases spanning the gap. The CDR3 DNA reads as TGTGCCAGCAGCTTAGGCCTGGGAATTGACTATGGCTACACCTTC. It is translated as CASSLGLGIDYGYTF. The full variable domain, its missing parts supplied by reference TRBV7-9 and TRBJ1-2, is DTGVSQNPRHKITKRGQNVTFRCDPISEHNRLYWYRQTLGQGPEFLTYFQNEAQLEKSRLLSDRFSAERPKGSFSTLEIQRTEQGDSAMYLCASSLGLGIDYGYTFGSGTRLTVV.

This clonotype was seen more than once but under ten times. The V gene is TRBV10-3, the J gene TRBJ2-2; 7 bases map to TRBD1. J lost 6 bases, V lost 0 bases, and 13 bases had no gene match. This CDR3 has 18 amino acids. Germline V lookup: CDR1 ENHRY, CDR2 SYGVKD. The DNA of the CDR3 is TGTGCCATCAGTGAGTCGATAGTGAAGACAGGGATTGCCGGGGAGCTGTTTTTT. Encoded protein: CAISESIVKTGIAGELFF.

This clonotype was observed a few times. The chain employs TRBV2 and TRBJ1-4; 7 bases map to TRBD1. Germline values: CDR1 SNHLY, CDR2 FYNNEI. V dropped 7 bases and J dropped 0; count of bases not matched to a gene: 8. This CDR3 spans 16 amino acids. DNA of the CDR3: TGTGCCAGCACAGGGACAGCGGTTTCAACTAATGAAAAACTGTTTTTT. Translated, it gives CASTGTAVSTNEKLFF.

This clonotype was counted between two and nine times. This chain joins TRBV7-2 and TRBJ2-4; tentatively, D is TRBD1 or TRBD2 (6 bases each). Germline CDR1 is SGHTA and CDR2 is FQGNSA. The CDR3 extends over 16 amino acids. V lost 5 bases to trimming and J lost 0 bases, with 14 bases between them. The chain's CDR3 is CASSPEGVLAKNIQYF. Here the CDR3 DNA reads TGTGCCAGCAGCCCGGAGGGGGTTCTAGCCAAAAACATTCAGTACTTC.

This clonotype was seen many times. The rearrangement joins TRBV6-6 to TRBJ1-5, with no clear D. The CDR3 extends over 12 amino acids. Germline V gene data show CDR1 as MNHNY and CDR2 as SVGAGI (reference sequence). The germline V and J ends were trimmed by 8 bases and 5 bases, with 10 bases remaining between them. For the CDR3, the DNA is TGTGCCAGCGAACGACAAGATCAGCCCCAGCATTTT. Its protein product is CASERQDQPQHF.

The rearrangement links TRBV5-1 to TRBJ2-5; D remains unclear. The CDR3 loop spans 12 amino acids. V lost 4 bases and J lost 2, with 6 bases in between. Germline lookup yields CDR1 SGHRS and CDR2 YFSETQ. CDR3: CASSDSQETQYF. DNA of the CDR3: TGCGCCAGCAGCGATTCTCAAGAGACCCAGTACTTC.

The sample holds a few counts of this clonotype. The genes are TRBV7-9 and TRBJ2-7; D gene ambiguous. Germline loops: CDR1 SEHNR, CDR2 FQNEAQ (reference sequence). Between the trimmed V and J ends, which lost 2 bases and 6 bases, there was a span of 17 bases. This CDR3 is built from 15 residues. The CDR3 bases are TGTGCCAGCAGCTTATTACACTCAAGTCTAGGCGAGCAGTACTTC. Residues: CASSLLHSSLGEQYF.

This rearrangement joins TRBV9 to TRBJ2-5, with D possibly matching TRBD2 (7 bases). Germline V CDR1 and CDR2: SGDLS, YYNGEE. V was cut by 0 bases and J by 5 bases, with 14 bases left in between. The CDR3 is made up of 15 amino acids. The CDR3 coding sequence is TGTGCCAGCAGCGTAGGGGGGGGCTGGGTGGAGACCCAGTACTTC. Protein product: CASSVGGGWVETQYF.

A few counts support this clonotype. The chain combines TRBV20-1 with TRBJ2-7; 8 bases align to TRBD2. V shed 6 bases and J 4 bases; nucleotides not matched to a gene: 8. Germline assignment: CDR1 DFQATT and CDR2 SNEGSKA (reference sequence). The CDR3 loop spans 13 amino acids. The CDR3 DNA is TGCAGTGCCGCACGTAGCGGGACATACGAGCAGTACTTC. Translated, it gives CSAARSGTYEQYF.

The CDR3 nucleotides read TGTGCCAGCAGCGCGCAGGGGGCGAGGGAGCCCCAGCATTTT. This codes for CASSAQGAREPQHF. The V gene is TRBV12-3 or TRBV12-4, the J gene TRBJ1-5; 8 bases agree with TRBD1. The CDR3 has 14 residues. The ends lost 6 bases at V and 8 bases at J; junction bases unmatched: 9.

This clonotype was counted a few times. V usage is TRBV5-1 and J usage is TRBJ1-1; tentatively, D is TRBD1 (6 bases). The germline V and J ends were trimmed by 4 bases and 2 bases, with 12 bases remaining between them. The CDR3 is 14 residues long. Germline V gene lookup returns CDR1 SGHRS and CDR2 YFSETQ. CDR3 nucleotide sequence: TGCGCCAGCAGCCAGGACAGCGCAAACACTGAAGCTTTCTTT. Translation gives CASSQDSANTEAFF.

The V call is TRBV5-1, the J call TRBJ2-3; 9 bases fit TRBD1. The V segment lost 3 bases and the J segment 0 bases; nucleotides outside the gene matches: 2. CDR1 and CDR2 from the germline V gene are SGHRS and YFSETQ. There are 15 residues in the CDR3. CDR3 nucleotides: TGCGCCAGCAGCTGGACAGGGGCGAGCACAGATACGCAGTATTTT. Translated: CASSWTGASTDTQYF.

The genes are TRBV20-1 and TRBJ2-7; tentative D call: TRBD1 (6 bases). Germline CDR1 is DFQATT and CDR2 is SNEGSKA (reference sequence). This CDR3 comprises 12 residues. V was shortened by 7 bases and J by 3 bases, with 13 bases between the two germline ends. CDR3 bases: TGCAGTGTCTCAGGGGCCCTCTACGAGCAGTACTTC. Protein: CSVSGALYEQYF.